Below are 23 T cell receptor beta chains sequenced from a single sample in a study of T-cell memory formation after mild COVID-19. TCRdb analysed the 5' RACE reads with MiXCR anew, one entry per CDR3 protein. Of roughly 340,000 distinct CDR3 sequences in the sample, more than 15% were seen once. What was sequenced was PBMCs or a T cell subset sorted from them (not recorded which). Source of these receptors: a man aged 18 to 29 who had mild COVID-19 (a few samples of this study predate the infection). Cell type and time point are not known.

This clonotype was seen a handful of times. This sequence joins TRBV12-3 or TRBV12-4 and TRBJ1-1; D call uncertain. This CDR3 comprises 13 residues. Trimming pared 3 bases from V and 0 bases from J, leaving 5 bases between. CDR3 DNA sequence: TGTGCCAGCAGTTTTACCCTGAACACTGAAGCTTTCTTT. Translation: CASSFTLNTEAFF.

This clonotype was detected only a few times. The V and J genes are TRBV6-2 or TRBV6-3 and TRBJ1-3; D is unresolved. Germline CDR1 is MNHEY and CDR2 is SVGEGT. The V and J ends lost 8 bases and 0 bases respectively, with 11 bases between them. The CDR3 loop spans 14 amino acids. The CDR3 region is CASGEDLSGNTIYF. The CDR3 nucleotides are TGTGCCAGCGGCGAAGACCTCTCTGGAAACACCATATATTTT.

This clonotype was seen a handful of times. V usage is TRBV7-9 and J usage is TRBJ2-1, with 8 bases that match TRBD2. This CDR3 has 14 residues. V dropped 5 bases and J dropped 4; count of bases not matched to a gene: 4. Germline CDR1 is SEHNR and CDR2 is FQNEAQ (reference sequence). CDR3 in amino acids: CASSATSGYNEQFF. DNA of the CDR3: TGTGCCAGCAGCGCCACTAGCGGTTACAATGAGCAGTTCTTC.

Here the CDR3 DNA reads TGTGCCATCAGTGAGCCAGGGTCCCACCCCTATGGCTACACCTTC. The encoded protein is CAISEPGSHPYGYTF. V gene TRBV10-3 combines with J gene TRBJ1-2; D perhaps matches TRBD1 (5 bases). Germline lookup yields CDR1 ENHRY and CDR2 SYGVKD. V gave up 2 bases and J gave up 4 bases, with 14 bases separating them. This CDR3 contains 15 residues.

This clonotype was observed at least ten times. V is TRBV20-1 and J is TRBJ2-5; TRBD2 is a possible D gene (6 bases). This CDR3 contains 14 residues. Trimming took 0 bases from V and 2 from J, leaving 10 bases between them. Germline V gives CDR1 DFQATT, CDR2 SNEGSKA (reference sequence). The CDR3 is CSARDVGGQETQYF. The CDR3, as DNA: TGCAGTGCTAGAGATGTGGGGGGACAAGAGACCCAGTACTTC.

This clonotype was seen many times. The chain has TRBV5-1 and TRBJ2-3, with a weak D call TRBD2 (5 bases). The germline V gene has CDR1 SGHRS and CDR2 YFSETQ. V was clipped by 1 base and J by 2 bases, with 8 bases between them. This CDR3 region has 14 residues. CDR3: CASSLSGDTDTQYF. Written as DNA, the CDR3 is TGCGCCAGCAGCTTGTCCGGGGACACAGATACGCAGTATTTT. The whole variable domain, filled in from reference TRBV5-1 and TRBJ2-3, reads KAGVTQTPRYLIKTRGQQVTLSCSPISGHRSVSWYQQTPGQGLQFLFEYFSETQRNKGNFPGRFSGRQFSNSRSEMNVSTLELGDSALYLCASSLSGDTDTQYFGPGTRLTVL.

The V and J genes are TRBV12-5 and TRBJ1-3; D uncertain. CDR3 length: 12 residues. CDR1 and CDR2 from the germline V gene are LGHNT and FRNRAP. Trimming pared 1 base from V and 6 bases from J, leaving 4 bases between. Here the CDR3 reads CASGLGQNTIYF. CDR3 bases: TGTGCTAGTGGTTTGGGACAAAACACCATATATTTT.

The chain uses TRBV7-2 and TRBJ2-3; a weak D match, TRBD2 (5 bases). With 0 bases removed from V and 10 bases from J, the gap between germline ends came to 11 bases. This CDR3 region has 13 residues. Per the germline V gene, CDR1 is SGHTA and CDR2 is FQGNSA. DNA of the CDR3: TGTGCCAGCAGCTTAGCGCGGACGAGGGCGCAGTATTTT. Amino acids: CASSLARTRAQYF. Full variable domain (outside the CDR3, taken from reference TRBV7-2 and TRBJ2-3): GAGVSQSPSNKVTEKGKDVELRCDPISGHTALYWYRQSLGQGLEFLIYFQGNSAPDKSGLPSDRFSAERTGGSVSTLTIQRTQQEDSAVYLCASSLARTRAQYFGPGTRLTVL.

The chain is built from TRBV12-3 or TRBV12-4 and TRBJ2-3, with D uncertain. V lost 5 bases and J lost 4, with 10 bases in between. This CDR3 is 13 amino acids long. CDR3 protein: CASSLIPPDTQYF. The CDR3 DNA follows: TGTGCCAGCAGTCTCATACCACCAGATACGCAGTATTTT.

This clonotype was seen only a few times. This chain links TRBV9 with TRBJ1-2; perhaps TRBD1 as D (5 bases). Germline CDR1 SGDLS, CDR2 YYNGEE. The CDR3 extends over 15 amino acids. Trimming stripped 0 bases from V and 6 bases from J, with 15 bases between. The CDR3 nucleotides read TGTGCCAGCAGCGTAGGAGGTTTGGGGCAGAATGGCTACACCTTC. Translated, it gives CASSVGGLGQNGYTF. The full variable domain, in which reference TRBV9 and TRBJ1-2 provide the parts outside the CDR3, is DSGVTQTPKHLITATGQRVTLRCSPRSGDLSVYWYQQSLDQGLQFLIQYYNGEERAKGNILERFSAQQFPDLHSELNLSSLELGDSALYFCASSVGGLGQNGYTFGSGTRLTVV.

This clonotype came up a few times. The genes are TRBV28 and TRBJ2-7, with D maybe TRBD1 (8 bases). The V and J ends lost 6 bases and 3 bases respectively, with 15 bases between them. Germline CDR1 and CDR2: MDHEN and SYDVKM. This CDR3 is built from 14 residues. In nucleotides, the CDR3 is TGTGCCAGCAGCCCGACAGGGGAGGGCTACGAGCAGTACGTC. It codes for CASSPTGEGYEQYV.

There are a few counts of this clonotype. The gene calls are TRBV2 and TRBJ2-7, with D uncertain. The CDR3 has 14 amino acids. Trimming cost V 4 bases and J 2 bases, with 12 bases left between them. Germline CDR1 and CDR2: SNHLY and FYNNEI. CDR3 protein: CASSVGLGTYEQYF. CDR3 DNA: TGTGCCAGCAGTGTTGGGCTAGGGACCTACGAGCAGTACTTC.

This clonotype came up a few times. The CDR3 here is CASSFRGANEQFF. In DNA form, the CDR3 reads TGTGCCAGCAGCTTCAGGGGAGCCAATGAGCAGTTCTTC. The chain links TRBV7-3 to TRBJ2-1; D might be TRBD1 (6 bases). The germline gives CDR1 SGHTA, CDR2 FQGTGA. V lost 3 bases to trimming and J lost 6 bases, with 9 bases between them. The CDR3 sequence is 13 residues long.

This clonotype was seen many times. The V call is TRBV24-1, the J call TRBJ2-1; possibly TRBD1 for D (6 bases). V was cut by 10 bases and J by 3 bases, with 9 bases left in between. The germline V gene has CDR1 KGHDR and CDR2 SFDVKD. This CDR3 comprises 12 residues. The CDR3 region has the DNA TGTGCCACTCAGACAGGCTACAATGAGCAGTTCTTC. Amino acid sequence: CATQTGYNEQFF.

This clonotype was observed a few times. The rearrangement links TRBV20-1 to TRBJ1-1, with 9 bases fitting TRBD1. Looked up from germline, CDR1 is DFQATT and CDR2 is SNEGSKA (reference sequence). V dropped 5 bases and J dropped 6; count of bases not matched to a gene: 10. There are 14 residues in the CDR3. The CDR3 protein is CSAPGTGNLAEAFF. The CDR3 bases are TGCAGTGCTCCAGGGACAGGGAACTTGGCTGAAGCTTTCTTT.

V usage is TRBV7-3 and J usage is TRBJ2-5; D is perhaps TRBD2 (6 bases). Trimming removed 4 bases at V and 5 bases at J, with 20 bases between. There are 16 residues in the CDR3. Germline V lookup: CDR1 SGHTA, CDR2 FQGTGA. The CDR3 protein is CASSSSAGLGMETQYF. CDR3 sequence (DNA): TGTGCCAGCAGCTCCTCGGCGGGACTGGGGATGGAGACCCAGTACTTC.

The rearrangement uses TRBV6-5 and TRBJ1-2; 7 bases align to TRBD1. The CDR3 sequence is 16 residues long. Germline-derived CDR1 and CDR2 are MNHEY and SVGAGI. With 6 bases clipped from V and 0 bases from J, the junction kept 10 bases outside the gene matches. The CDR3 nucleotides read TGTGCCAGCAGGCGCAGGGGCAGGGGGGCTAACTATGGCTACACCTTC. Protein: CASRRRGRGANYGYTF.

This clonotype was counted a few times. V usage is TRBV7-3 and J usage is TRBJ2-2, with a tentative D call TRBD2 (5 bases). V gave up 7 bases and J gave up 1 base, with 13 bases separating them. CDR1 is SGHTA and CDR2 is FQGTGA in the germline V gene. This CDR3 region has 15 residues. The CDR3 DNA reads as TGTGCCAGCAAAGGTGGACGGGAGAACACCGGGGAGCTGTTTTTT. As protein: CASKGGRENTGELFF. The full variable domain, with the rest looked up from reference TRBV7-3 and TRBJ2-2, is GAGVSQTPSNKVTEKGKYVELRCDPISGHTALYWYRQSLGQGPEFLIYFQGTGAADDSGLPNDRFFAVRPEGSVSTLKIQRTERGDSAVYLCASKGGRENTGELFFGEGSRLTVL.

There are a few counts of this clonotype. The chain's CDR3 is CASSIQGVGPQHF. DNA for the CDR3: TGTGCCAGTAGCATCCAGGGGGTAGGGCCCCAGCATTTT. V gene TRBV19 combines with J gene TRBJ1-5, with 7 bases that match TRBD1. Germline loops: CDR1 LNHDA, CDR2 SQIVND (reference sequence). The CDR3 is 13 residues long. The V gene end was trimmed by 6 bases and the J gene end by 9 bases; junction bases not matched to a gene: 8. Variable domain in full (rest from reference TRBV19 and TRBJ1-5): DGGITQSPKYLFRKEGQNVTLSCEQNLNHDAMYWYRQDPGQGLRLIYYSQIVNDFQKGDIAEGYSVSREKKESFPLTVTSAQKNPTAFYLCASSIQGVGPQHFGDGTRLSIL.

This clonotype was seen only a few times. This chain joins TRBV7-9 and TRBJ2-2; 9 bases agree with TRBD1. The CDR3 has 17 residues. Trimming took 5 bases from V and 3 from J; bases not matched to a gene: 10. CDR1 and CDR2 from the germline V gene are SEHNR and FQNEAQ (reference sequence). The CDR3 DNA reads TGTGCCAGCAGCCCCCTTCGGGGACAGGGAGACACCGGGGAGCTGTTTTTT. Translated: CASSPLRGQGDTGELFF.

This clonotype was observed a few times. The rearrangement links TRBV18 to TRBJ1-1; weak D call: TRBD1 (5 bases). The CDR3 consists of 12 residues. The germline gives CDR1 KGHSH, CDR2 LQKENI. V was shortened by 6 bases and J by 8 bases, with 13 bases between the two germline ends. This CDR3 reads CASSRTGTEAFF. CDR3 DNA: TGTGCCAGCTCTCGGACGGGGACGGAAGCTTTCTTT.

The gene calls are TRBV18 and TRBJ1-1; TRBD1 might be the D (6 bases). Germline V gene lookup returns CDR1 KGHSH and CDR2 LQKENI. CDR3 size: 15 residues. V was clipped by 3 bases and J by 4 bases, with 15 bases between them. DNA for the CDR3: TGTGCCAGCTCACCGGATACAGGGTTGGTCACTGAAGCTTTCTTT. It yields the protein CASSPDTGLVTEAFF.

This clonotype showed up just a few times. The chain combines TRBV20-1 with TRBJ2-6; D gene ambiguous. CDR1 DFQATT and CDR2 SNEGSKA come from the germline V gene (reference sequence). CDR3 length: 13 residues. Trimming cost V 5 bases and J 0 bases, with 5 bases left between them. CDR3 DNA sequence: TGCAGTGCTCCAAGCTCTGGGGCCAACGTCCTGACTTTC. Its translation is CSAPSSGANVLTF.